This T cell receptor beta chain comes out of a study of CD8 T cells in ankylosing spondylitis. Findings and caveats of the study: Apparently characteristic of ankylosing spondylitis blood was a TCR beta motif (about 8 highly homologous variants).

The germline V gene has CDR1 DFQATT and CDR2 SNEGSKA (reference sequence). Trimming stripped 6 bases from V and 0 bases from J, with 12 bases between. The CDR3 consists of 13 residues. This clonotype was detected ten times or more. The antigen is not known. Using quantitative 5'-RACE with molecular barcodes, the authors made TCR beta libraries. Using its own MiXCR run on the 5' RACE reads, TCRdb lists one record per CDR3 protein. The sample consists of under 850,000 distinct CDR3 sequences, 19% of them appearing once. The TCR comes from a male donor with ankylosing spondylitis. Source material: blood, either unsorted or a sorted T cell fraction (not recorded which). The chain uses TRBV20-1 and TRBJ2-7; TRBD1 is a possible D gene (6 bases). The CDR3 sequence is CSALDRLSYEQYF. CDR3 sequence (DNA): TGCAGTGCCTTAGACAGGCTCTCCTACGAGCAGTACTTC.